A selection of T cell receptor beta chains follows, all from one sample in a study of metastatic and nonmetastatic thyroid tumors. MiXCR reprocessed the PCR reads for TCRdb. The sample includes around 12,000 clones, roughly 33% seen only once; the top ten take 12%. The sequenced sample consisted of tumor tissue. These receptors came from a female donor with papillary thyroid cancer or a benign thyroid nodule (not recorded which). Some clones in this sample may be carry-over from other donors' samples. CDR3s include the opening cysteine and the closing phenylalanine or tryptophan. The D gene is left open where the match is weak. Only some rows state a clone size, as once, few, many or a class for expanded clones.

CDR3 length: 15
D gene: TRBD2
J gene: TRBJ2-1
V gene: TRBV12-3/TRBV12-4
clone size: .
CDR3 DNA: TGTGCCAGCAGTCCTCTAGCGGGGGGTTACAATGAGCAGTTCTTC
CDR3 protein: CASSPLAGGYNEQFF

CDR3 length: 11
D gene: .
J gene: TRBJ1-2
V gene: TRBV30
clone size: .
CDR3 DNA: TGTGCCTGGAGAGGGACCTATGGCTACACCTTC
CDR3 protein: CAWRGTYGYTF

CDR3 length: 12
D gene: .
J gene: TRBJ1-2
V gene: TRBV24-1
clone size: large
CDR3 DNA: TGTGCCACCAGTGATTCTAACTATGGCTACACCTTC
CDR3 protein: CATSDSNYGYTF

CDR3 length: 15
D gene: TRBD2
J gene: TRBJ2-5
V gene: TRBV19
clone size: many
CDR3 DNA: TGTGCCAGTAGTATTGGACTAGCGGGAGCTGAGGCCCAGTACTTC
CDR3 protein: CASSIGLAGAEAQYF

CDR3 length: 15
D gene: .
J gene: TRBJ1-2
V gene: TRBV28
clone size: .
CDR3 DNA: TGTGCCAGCAGTGCGGGGCAATCCCAAGTGGAGGGCTACACCTTC
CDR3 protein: CASSAGQSQVEGYTF

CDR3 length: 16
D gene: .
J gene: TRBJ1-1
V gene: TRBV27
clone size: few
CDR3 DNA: TGTGCCAGCAGTTTAGACCCTCAGGCCATGAACACTGAAGCTTTCTTT
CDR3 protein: CASSLDPQAMNTEAFF

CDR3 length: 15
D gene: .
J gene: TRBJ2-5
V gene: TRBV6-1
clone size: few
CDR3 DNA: TGTGCCAGCAGTCCGCTTGGGGGCCCTCAAGAGACCCAGTACTTC
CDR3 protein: CASSPLGGPQETQYF

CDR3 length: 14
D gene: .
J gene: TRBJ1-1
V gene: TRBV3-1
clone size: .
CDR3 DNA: TGTGCCAGCAGCCACTGGGGGGGGACCAGGGAAGCTTTCTTT
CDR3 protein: CASSHWGGTREAFF

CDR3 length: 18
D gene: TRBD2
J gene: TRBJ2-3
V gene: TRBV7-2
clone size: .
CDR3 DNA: TGTGCCAGCAGCTTAGCGCAAAGTAGCGGGGGAATAGCAGATACGCAGTATTTT
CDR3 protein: CASSLAQSSGGIADTQYF

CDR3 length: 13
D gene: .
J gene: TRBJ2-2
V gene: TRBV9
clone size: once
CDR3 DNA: TGTGCCAGAAGCGTAGGAGGAACCGGGGAGATGTTTTTT
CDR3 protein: CARSVGGTGEMFF

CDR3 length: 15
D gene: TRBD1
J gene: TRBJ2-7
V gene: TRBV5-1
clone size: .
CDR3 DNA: TGCGCCAGCAGCTTACGGGCCAGGACAGGCTACGAGCAGTACTTC
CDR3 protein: CASSLRARTGYEQYF

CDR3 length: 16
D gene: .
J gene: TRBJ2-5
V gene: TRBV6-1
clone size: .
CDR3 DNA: TGTGCCAGCAGTGAAGAGTGGGGATACGACCAAGAGACCCAGTACTTC
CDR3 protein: CASSEEWGYDQETQYF

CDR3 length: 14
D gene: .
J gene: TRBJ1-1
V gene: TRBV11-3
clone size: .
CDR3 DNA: TGTGCCAGCAGCTTAGATCAAGGGAACACTGAAGCTTTCTTT
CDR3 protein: CASSLDQGNTEAFF

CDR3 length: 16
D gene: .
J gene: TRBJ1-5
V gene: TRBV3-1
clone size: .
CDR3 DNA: TGTGCCAGCAGCCAAGATATTGGGCAGGGAGGCCAGCCCCAGCATTTT
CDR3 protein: CASSQDIGQGGQPQHF

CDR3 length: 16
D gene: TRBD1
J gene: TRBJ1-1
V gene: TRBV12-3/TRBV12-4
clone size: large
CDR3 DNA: TGTGCCAGCAGTAACCGGGACAGGGGGCATCTCACTGAAGCTTTCTTT
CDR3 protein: CASSNRDRGHLTEAFF

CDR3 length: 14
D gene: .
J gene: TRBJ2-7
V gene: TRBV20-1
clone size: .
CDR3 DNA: TGCAGTGCTAGAGGGGCTCACGGGGACTACGAGCAGTACTTC
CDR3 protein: CSARGAHGDYEQYF

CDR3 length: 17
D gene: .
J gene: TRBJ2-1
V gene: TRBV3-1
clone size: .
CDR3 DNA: TGTGCCAGCAGCCAAGCGGGCGGCGTATCCTTATACAATGAGCAGTTCTTC
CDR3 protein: CASSQAGGVSLYNEQFF

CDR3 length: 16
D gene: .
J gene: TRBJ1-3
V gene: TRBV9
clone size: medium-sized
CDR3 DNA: TGTGCCAGCAGCGGCCTCGGAGGGCCGATCGGAAACACCATATATTTT
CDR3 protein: CASSGLGGPIGNTIYF

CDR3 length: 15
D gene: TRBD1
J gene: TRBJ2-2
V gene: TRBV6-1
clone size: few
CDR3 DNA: TGTGCCAGCAGTAAAGGACAGGGTTATATCGGGGAGCTGTTTTTT
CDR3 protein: CASSKGQGYIGELFF

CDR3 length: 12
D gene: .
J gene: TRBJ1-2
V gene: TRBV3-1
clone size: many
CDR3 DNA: TGTGCCAGCAGCCAACTGACAGAATTCTACACCTTC
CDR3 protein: CASSQLTEFYTF

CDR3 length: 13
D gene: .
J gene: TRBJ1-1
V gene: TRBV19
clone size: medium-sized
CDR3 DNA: TGTGCCAGTACGGGATCCATGAACACTGAAGCTTTCTTT
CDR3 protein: CASTGSMNTEAFF

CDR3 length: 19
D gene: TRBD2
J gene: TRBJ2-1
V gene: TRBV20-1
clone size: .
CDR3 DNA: TGCAGTGCTAGGGTTACTAGCGGGGGGCCCCATTACCCCCACAATGAGCAGTTCTTC
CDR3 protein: CSARVTSGGPHYPHNEQFF

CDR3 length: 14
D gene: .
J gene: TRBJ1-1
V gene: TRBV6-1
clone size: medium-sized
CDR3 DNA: TGTGCCAGCAGACCTCACTTGGGGGATCTCGAAGCTTTCTTT
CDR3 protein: CASRPHLGDLEAFF

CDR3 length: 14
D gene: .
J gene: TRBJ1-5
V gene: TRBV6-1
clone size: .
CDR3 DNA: TGTGCCAGCATCTATGACACTGGCAATCAGCCCCAGCATTTT
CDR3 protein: CASIYDTGNQPQHF

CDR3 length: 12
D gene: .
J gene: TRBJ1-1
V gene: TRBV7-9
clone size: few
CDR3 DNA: TGTGCCAGCAGCTTAGGGGGTAAGGGAGCTTTCTTT
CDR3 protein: CASSLGGKGAFF

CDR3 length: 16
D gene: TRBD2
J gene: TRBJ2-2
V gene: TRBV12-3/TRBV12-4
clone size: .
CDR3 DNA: TGTGCCAGCAGACGGGACCGGGCTAGCGGGAGTGGGGAGCTGTTTTTT
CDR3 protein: CASRRDRASGSGELFF

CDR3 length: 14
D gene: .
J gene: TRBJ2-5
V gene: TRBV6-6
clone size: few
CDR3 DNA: TGTGCCAGCAGTTACAGGGGCTCGGGGGAGACCCAGTACTTC
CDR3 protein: CASSYRGSGETQYF

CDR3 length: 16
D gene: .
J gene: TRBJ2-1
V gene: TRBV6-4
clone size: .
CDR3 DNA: TGTGCCAGCAGTGACTCGGGGGCCAGCTCCTACAATGAGCAGTTCTTC
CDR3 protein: CASSDSGASSYNEQFF

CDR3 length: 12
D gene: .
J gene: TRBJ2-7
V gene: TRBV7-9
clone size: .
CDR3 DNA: TGTGCCAGCAGCTTAGTGCGCTACGAGCAGTACTTC
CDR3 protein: CASSLVRYEQYF

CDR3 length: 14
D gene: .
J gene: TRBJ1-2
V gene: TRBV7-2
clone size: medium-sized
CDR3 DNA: TGTGCCAGCAGCTTTGCGACAGTTAACTATGGCTACACCTTC
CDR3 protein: CASSFATVNYGYTF

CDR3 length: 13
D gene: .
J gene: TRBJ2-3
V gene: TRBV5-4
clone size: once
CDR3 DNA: TGTGCCAGCAGCCCTACTAGCACAGATACGCAGTATTTT
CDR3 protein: CASSPTSTDTQYF

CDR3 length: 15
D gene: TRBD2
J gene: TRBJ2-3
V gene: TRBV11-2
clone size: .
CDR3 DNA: TGTGCCAGCAGCTCCGGGGGACTAGACACAGATACGCAGTATTTT
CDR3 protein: CASSSGGLDTDTQYF

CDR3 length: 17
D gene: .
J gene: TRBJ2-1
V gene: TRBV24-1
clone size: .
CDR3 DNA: TGTGCCATTAGTGTTTGTGCTGGATCGGGTTACGACAATGAGCAGTTCTTC
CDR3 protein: CAISVCAGSGYDNEQFF

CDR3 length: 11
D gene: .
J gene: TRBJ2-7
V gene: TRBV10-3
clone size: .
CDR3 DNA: TGTGCCATCAGTAGCTCCTACGAGCAGTACTTC
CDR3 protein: CAISSSYEQYF

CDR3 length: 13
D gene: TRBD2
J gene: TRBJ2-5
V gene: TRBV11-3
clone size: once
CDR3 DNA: TGTGCCAGCAGCCGACTAGCGGGAGAGACCCAGTACTTC
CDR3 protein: CASSRLAGETQYF

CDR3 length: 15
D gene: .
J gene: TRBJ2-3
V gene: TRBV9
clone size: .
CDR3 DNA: TGTGCCAGCAGCGTAGAACCTCAAAGAACAGATACGCAGTATTTT
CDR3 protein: CASSVEPQRTDTQYF

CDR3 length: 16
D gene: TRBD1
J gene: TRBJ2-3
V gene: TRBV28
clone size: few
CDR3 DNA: TGTGCCAGCAGCCGGACAGGGGAGCGGGGCACAGATACGCAGTATTTT
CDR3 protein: CASSRTGERGTDTQYF

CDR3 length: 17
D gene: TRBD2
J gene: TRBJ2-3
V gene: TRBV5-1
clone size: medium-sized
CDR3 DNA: TGCGCCAGCAGCTCCCCGGTAGGGCGGGAGACCCTAGCGACGCAGTATTTT
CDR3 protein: CASSSPVGRETLATQYF

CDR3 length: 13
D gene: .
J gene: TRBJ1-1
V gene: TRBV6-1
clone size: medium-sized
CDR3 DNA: TGTGCCAGCAGCTTATTAAGGAACACTGAAGCTTTCTTT
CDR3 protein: CASSLLRNTEAFF

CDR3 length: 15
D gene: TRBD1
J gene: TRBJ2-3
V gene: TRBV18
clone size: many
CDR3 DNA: TGTGCCAGCCGCCGGGACAGGGGGAACTCAGATACGCAGTATTTT
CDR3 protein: CASRRDRGNSDTQYF

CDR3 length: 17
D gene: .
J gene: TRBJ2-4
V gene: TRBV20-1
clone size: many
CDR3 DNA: TGCAGTGCTAGAGTGATCGGGACCCTTGGGGCCAAAAACATTCAGTACTTC
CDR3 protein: CSARVIGTLGAKNIQYF

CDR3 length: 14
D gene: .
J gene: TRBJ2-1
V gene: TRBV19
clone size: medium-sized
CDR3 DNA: TGTGCCAGTAGTATAACGGGAACATACAATGAGCAGTTCTTC
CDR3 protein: CASSITGTYNEQFF

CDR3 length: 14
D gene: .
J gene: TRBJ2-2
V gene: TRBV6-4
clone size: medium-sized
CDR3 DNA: TGTGCCAGCAGTGACTCGAGTCAGCCCGGGGAGCTGTTTTTT
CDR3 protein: CASSDSSQPGELFF

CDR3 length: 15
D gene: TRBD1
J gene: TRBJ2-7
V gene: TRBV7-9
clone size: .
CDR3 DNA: TGTGCCAGCAGCTTTTTAGGACAGGGAACCTACGAGCAGTACTTC
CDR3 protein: CASSFLGQGTYEQYF

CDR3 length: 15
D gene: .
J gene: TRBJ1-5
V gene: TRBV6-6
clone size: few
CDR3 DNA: TGTGCCAGCAGTTACGGTACAGGGCACAATCAGCCCCAGCATTTT
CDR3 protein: CASSYGTGHNQPQHF

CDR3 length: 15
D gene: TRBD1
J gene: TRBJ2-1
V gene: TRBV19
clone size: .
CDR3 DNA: TGTGCCAGTAACACACAGGGGGCCACCTACAATGAGCAGTTCTTC
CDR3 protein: CASNTQGATYNEQFF

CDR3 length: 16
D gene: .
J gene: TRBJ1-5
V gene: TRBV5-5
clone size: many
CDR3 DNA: TGTGCCAGCAGCTTGGTGGGGGGAGATAGCAATCAGCCCCAGCATTTT
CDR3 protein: CASSLVGGDSNQPQHF

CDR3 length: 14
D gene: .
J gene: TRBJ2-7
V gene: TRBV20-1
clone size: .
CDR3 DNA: TGCAGTGCTAGAGCCCCCCAGGGCTTCGACGAGCAGTACTTC
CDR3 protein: CSARAPQGFDEQYF

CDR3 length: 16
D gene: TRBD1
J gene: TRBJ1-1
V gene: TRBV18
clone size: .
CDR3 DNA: TGTGCCAGCTCACCCGAACAGGGGTCGGTGAACACTGAAGCTTTCTTT
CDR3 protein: CASSPEQGSVNTEAFF

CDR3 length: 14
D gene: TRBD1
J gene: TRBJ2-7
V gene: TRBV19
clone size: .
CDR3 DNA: TGTGCCAGTAGTATAGGGACAGGGTTCGGTGAGCAGTACTTC
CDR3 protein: CASSIGTGFGEQYF

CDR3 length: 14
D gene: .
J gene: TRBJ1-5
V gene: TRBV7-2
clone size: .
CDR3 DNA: TGTGCCAGCAGTTTAGACGGCCCATTGGAGCCCCAGCATTTT
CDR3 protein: CASSLDGPLEPQHF

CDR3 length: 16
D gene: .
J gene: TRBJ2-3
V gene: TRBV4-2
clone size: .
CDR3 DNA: TGTGCCAGCAGCCAAGGGACTTTGACTAGCACAGATACGCAGTATTTT
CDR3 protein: CASSQGTLTSTDTQYF